This paragraph covers one T cell receptor beta chain sequence. This clonotype was seen a handful of times. Its antigen target is currently unknown. No qualities accompany the bases; no much larger clone lies one base away. Taken from the germline V gene (reference sequence), the CDR1 and CDR2 loops are SGHKS and YYEKEE. From cysteine to phenylalanine, the CDR3 is 15 amino acids long. Left in the record is the CDR3 DNA by itself, 45 bases read in frame from the first base. Cut back by 2 bases and 6 bases, the V and J ends lie 14 bases apart. The data derive from a study of T and B cells in COVID-19 patients (dated by TCRdb to about 2020). Turning to the overall study: Using TRB and IGH repertoire sequencing of peripheral blood, the study characterized adaptive immunity in COVID-19 patients who had active infection or had recovered. A recovered cohort comprised some 18 patients contributing 20 samples, mostly after mild to moderate COVID-19 managed as outpatients. In the active-infection cohort, about 90% of the roughly 20 patients had comorbidities linked to unfavorable COVID-19 outcome. An age-matched reference group of around 42 healthy donors negative for COVID-19 antibodies served as the comparison for repertoire analyses. Because samples were available both during active disease and after recovery, a couple of patients were counted in both the recovered and the active cohorts. As many as 9 follow-up blood samples were collected from each patient, and in some individuals these samples spanned different disease stages. Of the approximately 19 patients in the active-infection cohort, about a dozen were critically ill and needed mechanical ventilation or ECMO. The TCR and BCR sequence repository comprised fewer than 40 patients and roughly 69 time points, with over 8 million TCR sequences analysed. Median age was nearly 35 years in the recovered cohort versus around 62 years in the active-infection cohort. Points the paper makes about the study in general: Specific T cell subsets (CD4+/Treg/CD8+) and sorted SARS-CoV-2-responsive or tetramer+ T cells had not yet been sequenced, with those experiments still ongoing. Strongly skewed TRBV/TRBJ gene usage was reported in patients with COVID-19. The cohort was judged too small for assessing how HLA contributes to COVID-19 susceptibility or severity. A total of 2,000 to 2,500 TCR clusters were exclusive to the recovered cohort, and roughly 31 of those clusters were low-pGen clusters. During active COVID-19 the TRB repertoires were highly clonal, but at recovery diversity and richness rose above the levels seen in healthy donors. The reported TCR clusters were said to need prospective validation before any clinical use. Blood samples from mildly ill patients during symptoms and early samples from severe cases were scarce.

Sequencing was performed on an Illumina MiSeq. TRB rearrangements were amplified by multiplex PCR with BIOMED2 TRB-A/B primer pools. Illumina-compatible adapters and 7-nucleotide sample barcodes were attached to the amplicons through two consecutive PCRs. All library PCRs used Phusion HS II polymerase. Amplicons were purified from gel with the NucleoSpin Gel and PCR Clean-up kit, quantified on Qubit, and pooled at about 4 nM. Amplicon pool quality was checked on an Agilent 2100 Bioanalyzer before Illumina next-generation sequencing. The original pipeline was this. MiXCR 3.0.8 with the default MiXCR reference library was used to annotate TRB rearrangements. Non-productive reads and sequences with fewer than 2 reads were removed, and each unique CDR3 nucleotide sequence was counted as one clone. R 3.5.1 was used to calculate clonality, diversity, richness and V-J gene usage. GLIPH2 was used to cluster TCRs based on CDR3 similarity, and OLGA was used to calculate the generation probabilities. Only GLIPH2 clusters containing at least four unique TCR clonotypes present in at least three individuals were kept. TCRdb reran the public reads through fastp at Q25 and MiXCR, keeping productive beta chains. Each CDR3 protein appears once, grouped with its most common genes and DNA. TCRdb's processing, not the authors', yielded these V and J calls. The sample records 20,000 to 30,000 distinct CDR3 sequences, roughly 33% of which are singletons. Of the sample, roughly 1.7% is held by the ten largest clones.

TRB repertoires were amplified from roughly 230-500 ng of genomic DNA extracted from blood. This clonotype was obtained from a human donor who had recovered from COVID-19. The rearrangement joined TRBV5-5 to TRBJ2-2, with no confident D gene call. Sequencing was carried out using blood. The CDR3 sequence is CASSFDGLDAGELFF. The base sequence is TGTGCCAGCAGCTTCGATGGGTTGGACGCCGGGGAGCTGTTTTTT. With all but the CDR3 taken from the reference TRBV5-5 and TRBJ2-2 genes, the full variable domain is: DAGVTQSPTHLIKTRGQQVTLRCSPISGHKSVSWYQQVLGQGPQFIFQYYEKEERGRGNFPDRFSARQFPNYSSELNVNALLLGDSALYLCASSFDGLDAGELFFGEGSRLTVL.